One and the same sample provided the 3 T cell receptor beta chains below, sequenced in a study of response to subunit inactivated influenza vaccine. Via MiXCR, TCRdb re-called the RT-PCR reads, giving one row per CDR3 protein. This sample has roughly 170,000 distinct CDR3 sequences, with approximately 8.7% found just once. The sequencing used non-naive T cells sorted from PBMCs, collected on the day of vaccination. Receptors were obtained from a man between 50 and 59 years old who received an inactivated influenza vaccine.

J is TRBJ2-3 and V is TRBV15; D not resolved. Germline lookup yields CDR1 LNHNV and CDR2 YYDKDF (reference sequence). CDR3 length: 13 amino acids. The V end lost 3 bases, the J end lost 2 bases, and 6 bases lay between the germline ends. The CDR3, as DNA: TGTGCCACCAGCAGTATAAACACAGATACGCAGTATTTT. Its translation: CATSSINTDTQYF.

This chain connects TRBV20-1 to TRBJ2-2, with D possibly matching TRBD1 (5 bases). This CDR3 has 16 amino acids. CDR1 and CDR2 from the germline V gene are DFQATT and SNEGSKA (reference sequence). V was trimmed by 1 base and J by 2 bases, leaving 14 bases between them. The CDR3 DNA sequence: TGCAGTGCTAGAGCCTCAGGGTCGAGTAACACCGGGGAGCTGTTTTTT. This gives the protein CSARASGSSNTGELFF.

This clonotype has ten or more counts. V usage is TRBV3-1 and J usage is TRBJ2-7; TRBD1 aligns across 11 bases. Trimming took 5 bases from V and 7 from J; bases not matched to a gene: 10. Germline CDR1 LGHDT, CDR2 YNNKEL (reference sequence). The CDR3 extends over 15 amino acids. Written as DNA, the CDR3 is TGTGCCAGCAGCGCCACCGGGACAGGGGGGAGAGAGCAGTACTTC. Its translation: CASSATGTGGREQYF.